This T cell receptor beta chain is from a study of early T cells in non-severe SARS-CoV-2 infection. Overall study: RNA in bulk from unsorted whole blood was sequenced, and chains were unpaired. Findings and caveats of the study: VDJdb-based annotation leaned toward anti-spike CD8 responses and missed private and CD4 specificities.

This clonotype was counted between two and nine times. Its antigen is currently unknown. Individual cDNA molecules received unique molecular identifiers. Each CDR3 protein gets one entry after TCRdb re-called the 5' RACE reads with MiXCR. The sample consists of under 30,000 distinct CDR3 sequences, over 3.5% of them appearing once. The CDR3 contains 13 residues. V lost 2 bases to trimming and J lost 7 bases, with 11 bases between them. The germline gives CDR1 KGHSH, CDR2 LQKENI. Input material: whole blood. The chain has TRBV18 and TRBJ1-1, with D tentatively TRBD1 (5 bases). This TCR derives from an adult who was a healthcare worker with PCR-confirmed SARS-CoV-2 infection or an uninfected control (not recorded which). The CDR3 coding sequence is TGTGCCAGCTCACCATCACCGGGACTTGAAGCTTTCTTT. Its protein is CASSPSPGLEAFF.